The clone carrying this T cell receptor (beta chain) was recorded a few times. What it recognizes is unknown. Investigators reverse transcribed all isolated RNA, so they sequenced expressed TCRB transcripts. The method was immunoSEQ multiplex PCR; TCRdb's version includes in-frame clones alone and lacks a portion of them. The table records under 400,000 clones, about 18% of them present only once. This entry belongs to a study of beta chain features in type 1 diabetes. Study-wide points: More deletions and fewer insertions at VDJ junctions were seen in type 1 diabetes patients.

Each population that was sorted was more than 95% pure. The receptor comes from a woman aged 18-30 years in good health. Specimen: naive CD4+ T cells from blood.

The CDR3 bases are TGCAGCGTTGTGAATCGGATTCCCGGAGGCGAGCAGTACTTC. This translates into CSVVNRIPGGEQYF. V gene TRBV29-1 combines with J gene TRBJ2-7; D might be TRBD2 (5 bases). There are 14 residues in the CDR3. Germline V gene lookup returns CDR1 SQVTM and CDR2 ANQGSEA. The V and J ends lost 4 bases and 6 bases respectively, with 19 bases between them.